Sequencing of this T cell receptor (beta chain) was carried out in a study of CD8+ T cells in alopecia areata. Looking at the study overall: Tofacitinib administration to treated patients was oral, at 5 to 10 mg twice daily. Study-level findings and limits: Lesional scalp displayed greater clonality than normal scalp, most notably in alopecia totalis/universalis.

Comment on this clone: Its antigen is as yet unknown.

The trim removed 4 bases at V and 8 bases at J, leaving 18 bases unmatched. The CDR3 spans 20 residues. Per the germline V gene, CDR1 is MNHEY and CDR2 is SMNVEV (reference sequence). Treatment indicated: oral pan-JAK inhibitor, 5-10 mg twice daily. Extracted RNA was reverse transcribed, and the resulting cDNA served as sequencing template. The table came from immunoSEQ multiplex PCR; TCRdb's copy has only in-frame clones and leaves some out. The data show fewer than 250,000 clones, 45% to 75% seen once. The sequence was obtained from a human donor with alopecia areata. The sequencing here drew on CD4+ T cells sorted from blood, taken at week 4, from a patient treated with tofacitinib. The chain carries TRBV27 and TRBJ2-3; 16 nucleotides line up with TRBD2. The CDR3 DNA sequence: TGTGCCAGCAGTTCCCTTCCCGGGACTAGCGGGAGGGCCCGGAGGAGTACGCAGTATTTT. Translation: CASSSLPGTSGRARRSTQYF.